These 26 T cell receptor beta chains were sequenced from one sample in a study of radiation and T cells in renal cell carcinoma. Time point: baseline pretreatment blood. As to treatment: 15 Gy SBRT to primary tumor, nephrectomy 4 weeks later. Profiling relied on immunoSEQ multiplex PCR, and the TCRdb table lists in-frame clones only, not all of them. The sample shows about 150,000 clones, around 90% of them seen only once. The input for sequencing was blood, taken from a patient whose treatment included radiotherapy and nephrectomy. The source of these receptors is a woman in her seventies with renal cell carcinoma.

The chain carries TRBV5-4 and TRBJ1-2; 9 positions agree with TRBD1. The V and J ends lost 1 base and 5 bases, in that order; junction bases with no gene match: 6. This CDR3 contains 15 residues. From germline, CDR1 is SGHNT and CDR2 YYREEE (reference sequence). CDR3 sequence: CASSLNTGGGYGYTF. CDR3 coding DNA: TGTGCCAGCAGCTTGAATACAGGGGGCGGTTATGGCTACACCTTC.

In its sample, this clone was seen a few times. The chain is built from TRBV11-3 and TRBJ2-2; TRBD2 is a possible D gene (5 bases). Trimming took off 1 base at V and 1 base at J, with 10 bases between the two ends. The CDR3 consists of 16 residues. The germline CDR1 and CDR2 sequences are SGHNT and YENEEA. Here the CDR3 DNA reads TGTGCCAGCAGCTTAGCGGGTGGACTGAACACCGGGGAGCTGTTTTTT. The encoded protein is CASSLAGGLNTGELFF. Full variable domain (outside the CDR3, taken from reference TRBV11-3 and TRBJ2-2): EAGVVQSPRYKIIEKKQPVAFWCNPISGHNTLYWYLQNLGQGPELLIRYENEEAVDDSQLPKDRFSAERLKGVDSTLKIQPAELGDSAVYLCASSLAGGLNTGELFFGEGSRLTVL.

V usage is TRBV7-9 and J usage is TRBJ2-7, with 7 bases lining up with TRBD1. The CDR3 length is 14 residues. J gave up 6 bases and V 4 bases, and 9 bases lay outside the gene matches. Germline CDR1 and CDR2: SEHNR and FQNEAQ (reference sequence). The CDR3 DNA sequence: TGTGCCAGCAGCTACGGACAGGCCGAGGGCGAGCAGTACTTC. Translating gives CASSYGQAEGEQYF.

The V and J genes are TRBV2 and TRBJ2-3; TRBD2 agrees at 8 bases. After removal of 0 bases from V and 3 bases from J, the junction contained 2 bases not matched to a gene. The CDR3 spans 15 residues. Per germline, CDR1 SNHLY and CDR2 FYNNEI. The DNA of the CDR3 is TGTGCCAGCAGTGAAGCGGGACTAGGGACAGATACGCAGTATTTT. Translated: CASSEAGLGTDTQYF.

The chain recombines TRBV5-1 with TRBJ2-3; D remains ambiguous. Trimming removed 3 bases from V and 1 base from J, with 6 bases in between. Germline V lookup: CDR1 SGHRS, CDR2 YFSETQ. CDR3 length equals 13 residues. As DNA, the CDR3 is TGCGCCAGCAGCTCCCCGGGCACAGATACGCAGTATTTT. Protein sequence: CASSSPGTDTQYF.

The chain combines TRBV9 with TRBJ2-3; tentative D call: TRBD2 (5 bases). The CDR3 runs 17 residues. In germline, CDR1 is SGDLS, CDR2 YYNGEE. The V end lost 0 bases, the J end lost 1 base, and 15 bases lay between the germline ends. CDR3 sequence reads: CASSVAGSELGTDTQYF. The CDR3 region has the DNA TGTGCCAGCAGCGTAGCGGGTAGCGAACTTGGCACAGATACGCAGTATTTT.

The CDR3 region has the DNA TGTGCCAGCAGTTACAGGGTTGGCTACACCTTC. Translating gives CASSYRVGYTF. The chain employs TRBV28 and TRBJ1-2, with D possibly being TRBD1 (6 bases). V was clipped by 4 bases and J by 7 bases, with 7 bases between them. The CDR3 covers 11 residues. Germline CDR1 MDHEN, CDR2 SYDVKM.

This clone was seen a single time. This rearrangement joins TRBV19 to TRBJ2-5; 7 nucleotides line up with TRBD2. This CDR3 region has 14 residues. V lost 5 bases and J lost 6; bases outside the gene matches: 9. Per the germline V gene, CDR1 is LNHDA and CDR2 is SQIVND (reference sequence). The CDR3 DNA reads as TGTGCCAGTAGTGCCGGGACTATGAAAAAGACCCAGTACTTC. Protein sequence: CASSAGTMKKTQYF.

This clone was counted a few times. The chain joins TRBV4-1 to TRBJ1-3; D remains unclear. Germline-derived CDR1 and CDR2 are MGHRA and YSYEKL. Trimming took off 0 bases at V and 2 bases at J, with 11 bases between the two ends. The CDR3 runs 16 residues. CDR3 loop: CASSQEGSLAGNTIYF. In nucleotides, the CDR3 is TGCGCCAGCAGCCAAGAAGGGAGCCTAGCTGGAAACACCATATATTTT.

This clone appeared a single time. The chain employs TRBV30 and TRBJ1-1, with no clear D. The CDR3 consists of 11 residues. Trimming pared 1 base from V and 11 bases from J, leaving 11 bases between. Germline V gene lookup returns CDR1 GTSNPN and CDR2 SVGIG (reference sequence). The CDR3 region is CAWSGARRAFF. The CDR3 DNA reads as TGTGCCTGGAGTGGTGCCAGGAGGGCTTTCTTT.

CDR3 sequence reads: CAIRGPISGNTIYF. The CDR3 DNA reads TGTGCCATCAGAGGACCGATCTCTGGAAACACCATATATTTT. The chain couples TRBV10-3 to TRBJ1-3; D uncertain. Germline V CDR1 and CDR2: ENHRY, SYGVKD. There are 14 residues in the CDR3. V was clipped by 6 bases and J by 0 bases, with 9 bases between them.

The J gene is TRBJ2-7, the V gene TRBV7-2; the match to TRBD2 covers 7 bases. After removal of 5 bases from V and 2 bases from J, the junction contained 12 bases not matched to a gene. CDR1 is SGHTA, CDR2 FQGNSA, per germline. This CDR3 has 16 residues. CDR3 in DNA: TGTGCCAGCAGCCCCGGCCACGCGGGGGTGACCTACGAGCAGTACTTC. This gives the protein CASSPGHAGVTYEQYF.

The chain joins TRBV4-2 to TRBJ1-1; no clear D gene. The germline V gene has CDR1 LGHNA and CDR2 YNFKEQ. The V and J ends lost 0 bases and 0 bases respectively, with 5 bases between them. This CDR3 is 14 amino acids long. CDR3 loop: CASSQDKMNTEAFF. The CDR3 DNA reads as TGTGCCAGCAGCCAAGATAAGATGAACACTGAAGCTTTCTTT.

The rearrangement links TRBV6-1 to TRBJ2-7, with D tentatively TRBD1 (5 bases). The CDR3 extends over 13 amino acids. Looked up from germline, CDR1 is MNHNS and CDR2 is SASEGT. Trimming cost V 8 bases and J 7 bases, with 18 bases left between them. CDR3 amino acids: CASAAGPFGEQYF. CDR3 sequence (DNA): TGTGCCAGCGCGGCAGGGCCCTTCGGAGAGCAGTACTTC.

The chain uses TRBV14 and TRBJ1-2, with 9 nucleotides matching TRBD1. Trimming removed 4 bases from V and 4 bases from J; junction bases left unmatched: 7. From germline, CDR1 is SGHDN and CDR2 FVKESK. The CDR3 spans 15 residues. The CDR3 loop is CASSRQGGLVYGYTF. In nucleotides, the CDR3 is TGTGCCAGCAGCCGACAGGGGGGTTTGGTCTATGGCTACACCTTC.

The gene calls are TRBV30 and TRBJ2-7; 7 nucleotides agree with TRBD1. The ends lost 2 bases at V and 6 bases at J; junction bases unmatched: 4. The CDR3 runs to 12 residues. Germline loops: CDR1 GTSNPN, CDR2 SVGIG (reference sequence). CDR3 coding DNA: TGTGCCTGGAGTAAGGGGGCAGGCGAGCAGTACTTC. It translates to CAWSKGAGEQYF.

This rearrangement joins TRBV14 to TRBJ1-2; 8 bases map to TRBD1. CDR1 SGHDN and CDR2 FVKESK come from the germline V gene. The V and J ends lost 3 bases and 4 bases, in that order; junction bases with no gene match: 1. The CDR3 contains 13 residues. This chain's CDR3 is CASSQGQVYGYTF. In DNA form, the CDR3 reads TGTGCCAGCAGCCAGGGACAGGTCTATGGCTACACCTTC.

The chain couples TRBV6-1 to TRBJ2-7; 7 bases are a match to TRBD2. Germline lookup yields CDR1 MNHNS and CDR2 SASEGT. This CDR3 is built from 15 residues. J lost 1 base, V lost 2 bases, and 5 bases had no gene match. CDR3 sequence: CASSERAGPSYEQYF. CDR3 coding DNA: TGTGCCAGCAGTGAAAGAGCGGGGCCTTCCTACGAGCAGTACTTC.

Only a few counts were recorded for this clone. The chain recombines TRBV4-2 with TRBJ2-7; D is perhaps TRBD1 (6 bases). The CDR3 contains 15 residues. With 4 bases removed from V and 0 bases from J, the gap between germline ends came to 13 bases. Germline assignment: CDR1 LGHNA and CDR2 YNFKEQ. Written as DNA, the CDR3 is TGTGCCAGCAGCCGAACCAGGGACATCTCCTACGAGCAGTACTTC. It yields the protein CASSRTRDISYEQYF.

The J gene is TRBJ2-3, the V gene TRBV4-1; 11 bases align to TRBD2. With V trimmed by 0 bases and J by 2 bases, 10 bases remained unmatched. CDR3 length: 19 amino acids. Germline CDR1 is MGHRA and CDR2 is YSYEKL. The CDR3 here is CASSQDGSASGGITDTQYF. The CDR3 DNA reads TGCGCCAGCAGCCAAGATGGGTCGGCTAGCGGGGGGATCACAGATACGCAGTATTTT.

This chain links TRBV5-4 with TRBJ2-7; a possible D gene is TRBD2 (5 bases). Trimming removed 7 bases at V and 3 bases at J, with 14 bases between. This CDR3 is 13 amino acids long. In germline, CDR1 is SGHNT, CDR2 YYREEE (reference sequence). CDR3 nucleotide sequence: TGTGCCAGCGGGAGCAGTGGCCACTACGAGCAGTACTTC. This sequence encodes CASGSSGHYEQYF.

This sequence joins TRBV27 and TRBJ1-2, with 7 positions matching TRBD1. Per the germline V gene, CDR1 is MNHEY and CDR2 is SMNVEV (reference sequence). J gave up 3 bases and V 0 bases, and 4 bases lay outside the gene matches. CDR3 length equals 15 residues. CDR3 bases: TGTGCCAGCAGTTTATCCACCGACAGGGACTATGGCTACACCTTC. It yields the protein CASSLSTDRDYGYTF.

CDR3 nucleotides: TGCAGCTTCTGGAACGGGGGGCTCGGCACAGATACGCAGTATTTT. As protein: CSFWNGGLGTDTQYF. This chain uses TRBV29-1 with TRBJ2-3; a possible D gene is TRBD2 (7 bases). CDR1 and CDR2 from the germline V gene are SQVTM and ANQGSEA. CDR3 length: 15 amino acids. Trimming took 8 bases from V and 1 from J, leaving 19 bases between them.

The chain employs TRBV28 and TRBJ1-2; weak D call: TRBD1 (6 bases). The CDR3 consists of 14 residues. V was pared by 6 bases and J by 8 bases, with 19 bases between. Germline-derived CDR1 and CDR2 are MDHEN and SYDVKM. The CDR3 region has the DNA TGTGCCAGCAGACCCCCGCAGGGGATGTGGGGCTACACCTTC. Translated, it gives CASRPPQGMWGYTF.

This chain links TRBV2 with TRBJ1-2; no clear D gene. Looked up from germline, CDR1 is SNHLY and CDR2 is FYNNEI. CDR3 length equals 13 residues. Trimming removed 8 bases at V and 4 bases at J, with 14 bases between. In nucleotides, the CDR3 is TGTGCCAGCTTAACGCGTCCGGGCTATGGCTACACCTTC. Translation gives CASLTRPGYGYTF.

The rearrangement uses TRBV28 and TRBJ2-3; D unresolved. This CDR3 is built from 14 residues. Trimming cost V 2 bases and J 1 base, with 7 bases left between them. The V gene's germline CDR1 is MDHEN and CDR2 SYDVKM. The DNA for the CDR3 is TGTGCCAGCAGTTTAGCGGCAGGCACAGATACGCAGTATTTT. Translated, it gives CASSLAAGTDTQYF.